Following are 5 T cell receptor beta chains from one sample sequenced in a study of shared clonotypes between healthy human individuals. As defined, naive CD8 cells were CD45RO-negative and positively selected for CCR7, with terminally differentiated effector memory CD45RA+ cells excluded. The method was immunoSEQ multiplex PCR; TCRdb's version includes in-frame clones alone and lacks a portion of them. The profile shows fewer than 1 million clones, approximately 97% of them singletons. Sequencing was done on a sample of naive CD8+ T cells sorted from blood. These receptors came from a man aged 25-45 years in good health.

This clone was observed a single time. The sample has other DNA sequences that encode this CDR3 too. The chain is built from TRBV11-2 and TRBJ2-1, with 8 bases matching TRBD2. With V trimmed by 2 bases and J by 0 bases, 3 bases remained unmatched. CDR1 is SGHAT, CDR2 FQNNGV, per germline. CDR3 length: 16 residues. CDR3 nucleotide sequence: TGTGCCAGCAGCTTAACTAGCGGCAGCTCCTACAATGAGCAGTTCTTC. Amino acid sequence: CASSLTSGSSYNEQFF.

The CDR3 protein is CASSQGQGWNNEQFF. As DNA, the CDR3 is TGTGCCAGCAGCCAGGGACAGGGATGGAACAATGAGCAGTTCTTC. V and J are TRBV4-2 and TRBJ2-1; 9 positions match TRBD1. V lost 3 bases and J lost 5; bases outside the gene matches: 5. This CDR3 is built from 15 residues. Germline V CDR1 and CDR2: LGHNA, YNFKEQ.

This chain uses TRBV5-1 with TRBJ1-2, with D possibly being TRBD1 (5 bases). V dropped 0 bases and J dropped 2 bases, with 11 bases sitting between them. The germline gives CDR1 SGHRS, CDR2 YFSETQ. The CDR3 loop spans 15 amino acids. CDR3 DNA sequence: TGCGCCAGCAGCTTGGAGAGAGGGGCGAACTATGGCTACACCTTC. Residues: CASSLERGANYGYTF.

V usage is TRBV6-1 and J usage is TRBJ2-1, with 9 bases identical to TRBD2. CDR1 MNHNS and CDR2 SASEGT come from the germline V gene. With 3 bases clipped from V and 2 bases from J, the junction kept 8 bases outside the gene matches. The CDR3 is 17 amino acids. The CDR3 loop reads CASSDVSSGTAYNEQFF. The CDR3 DNA reads TGTGCCAGCAGTGACGTATCTAGCGGGACGGCCTACAATGAGCAGTTCTTC.

This chain links TRBV6-5 with TRBJ2-7; TRBD1 agrees at 7 bases. V dropped 4 bases and J dropped 4; count of bases not matched to a gene: 4. Germline values: CDR1 MNHEY, CDR2 SVGAGI. The CDR3 is 13 amino acids. CDR3 sequence: CASSLGQIYEQYF. The CDR3 nucleotides read TGTGCCAGCAGTTTGGGACAGATTTACGAGCAGTACTTC.